This T cell receptor beta chain came from a study of radiation and T cells in renal cell carcinoma. General study results and limits: From baseline, blood top tumor clonotypes peaked at 2 weeks post-radiation.

Specified time point: blood 4 weeks post-SBRT, at nephrectomy. Treatment: 15 Gy SBRT to primary tumor, nephrectomy 4 weeks later. With respect to this clone: The antigen is undetermined.

Trimming took off 6 bases at V and 3 bases at J, with 19 bases between the two ends. The CDR3 length is 16 residues. CDR1 MGHDK and CDR2 SYGVNS come from the germline V gene. The assay was immunoSEQ multiplex PCR, and TCRdb's table has in-frame clones only and misses some. Of over 120,000 clones in the sample, around nine tenths are singletons; the top ten hold 17%. The V call is TRBV25-1, the J call TRBJ2-3, with D perhaps given as TRBD1 or TRBD2 (5 bases each). The origin of this receptor is a woman aged 50 to 60 with renal cell carcinoma. Sequencing was performed on blood, taken from a patient whose treatment included radiotherapy and nephrectomy. This CDR3 reads CASSHVLGKGTDTQYF. CDR3 nucleotide sequence: TGTGCCAGCAGCCATGTACTAGGGAAGGGGACAGATACGCAGTATTTT.